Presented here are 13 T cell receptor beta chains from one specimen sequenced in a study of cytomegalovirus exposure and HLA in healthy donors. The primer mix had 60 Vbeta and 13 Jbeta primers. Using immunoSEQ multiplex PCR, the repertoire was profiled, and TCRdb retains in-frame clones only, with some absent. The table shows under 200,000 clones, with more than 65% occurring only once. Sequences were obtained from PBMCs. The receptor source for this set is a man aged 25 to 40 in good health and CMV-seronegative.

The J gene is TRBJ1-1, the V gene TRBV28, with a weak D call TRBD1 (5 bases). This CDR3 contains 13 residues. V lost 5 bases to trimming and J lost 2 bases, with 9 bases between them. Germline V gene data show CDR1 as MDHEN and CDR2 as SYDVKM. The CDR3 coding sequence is TGTGCCAGCAGTCCGGGGGGTAACACTGAAGCTTTCTTT. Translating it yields CASSPGGNTEAFF.

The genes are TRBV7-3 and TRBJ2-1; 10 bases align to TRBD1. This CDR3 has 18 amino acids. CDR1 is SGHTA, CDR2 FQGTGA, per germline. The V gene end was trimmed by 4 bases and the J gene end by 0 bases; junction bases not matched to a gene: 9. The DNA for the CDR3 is TGTGCCAGCAGCTACGACAGGGGGCATAAGGGCTCCTACAATGAGCAGTTCTTC. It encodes CASSYDRGHKGSYNEQFF.

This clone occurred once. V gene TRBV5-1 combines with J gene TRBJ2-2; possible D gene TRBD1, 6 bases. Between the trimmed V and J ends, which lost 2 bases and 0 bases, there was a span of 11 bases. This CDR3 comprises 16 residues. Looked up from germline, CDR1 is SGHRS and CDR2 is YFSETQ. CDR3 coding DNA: TGCGCCAGCAGCTTTTTGGGGGCCGCGAACACCGGGGAGCTGTTTTTT. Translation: CASSFLGAANTGELFF.

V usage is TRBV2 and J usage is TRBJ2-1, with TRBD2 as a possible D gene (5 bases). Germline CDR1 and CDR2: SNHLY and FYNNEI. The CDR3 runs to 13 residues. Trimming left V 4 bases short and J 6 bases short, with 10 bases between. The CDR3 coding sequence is TGTGCCAGCAGTGGAGGGCAGGTCAATGAGCAGTTCTTC. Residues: CASSGGQVNEQFF.

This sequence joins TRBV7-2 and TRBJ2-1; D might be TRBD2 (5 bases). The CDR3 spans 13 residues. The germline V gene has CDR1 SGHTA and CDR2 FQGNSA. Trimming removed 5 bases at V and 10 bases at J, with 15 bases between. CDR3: CASSPREVGEQFF. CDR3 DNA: TGTGCCAGCAGCCCCCGGGAAGTCGGGGAGCAGTTCTTC.

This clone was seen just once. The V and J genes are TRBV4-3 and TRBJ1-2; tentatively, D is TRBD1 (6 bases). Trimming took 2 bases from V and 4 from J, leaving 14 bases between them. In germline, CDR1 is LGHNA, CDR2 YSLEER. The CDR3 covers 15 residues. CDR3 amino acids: CASSQSTGRAYGYTF. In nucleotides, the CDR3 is TGCGCCAGCAGCCAATCGACAGGCAGAGCCTATGGCTACACCTTC.

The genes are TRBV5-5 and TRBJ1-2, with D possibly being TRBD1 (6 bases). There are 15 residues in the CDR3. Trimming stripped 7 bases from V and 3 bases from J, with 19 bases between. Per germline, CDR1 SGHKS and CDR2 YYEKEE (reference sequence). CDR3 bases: TGTGCCAGCTCAGTCGGGGGGCCTTCCGACTATGGCTACACCTTC. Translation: CASSVGGPSDYGYTF. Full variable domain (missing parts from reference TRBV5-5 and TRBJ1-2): DAGVTQSPTHLIKTRGQQVTLRCSPISGHKSVSWYQQVLGQGPQFIFQYYEKEERGRGNFPDRFSARQFPNYSSELNVNALLLGDSALYLCASSVGGPSDYGYTFGSGTRLTVV.

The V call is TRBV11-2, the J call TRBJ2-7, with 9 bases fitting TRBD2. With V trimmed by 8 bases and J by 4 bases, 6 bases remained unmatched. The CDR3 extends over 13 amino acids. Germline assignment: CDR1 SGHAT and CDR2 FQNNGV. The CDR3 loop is CASAGGAGYEQYF. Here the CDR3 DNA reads TGTGCCAGCGCGGGGGGGGCCGGTTACGAGCAGTACTTC.

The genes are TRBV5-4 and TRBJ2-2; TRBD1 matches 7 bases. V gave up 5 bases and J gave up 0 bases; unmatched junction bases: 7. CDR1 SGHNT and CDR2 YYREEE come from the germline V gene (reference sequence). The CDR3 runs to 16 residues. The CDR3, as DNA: TGTGCCAGCAGTCCGAAACAGGGGCCGAACACCGGGGAGCTGTTTTTT. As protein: CASSPKQGPNTGELFF. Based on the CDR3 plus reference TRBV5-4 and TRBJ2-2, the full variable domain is ETGVTQSPTHLIKTRGQQVTLRCSSQSGHNTVSWYQQALGQGPQFIFQYYREEENGRGNFPPRFSGLQFPNYSSELNVNALELDDSALYLCASSPKQGPNTGELFFGEGSRLTVL.

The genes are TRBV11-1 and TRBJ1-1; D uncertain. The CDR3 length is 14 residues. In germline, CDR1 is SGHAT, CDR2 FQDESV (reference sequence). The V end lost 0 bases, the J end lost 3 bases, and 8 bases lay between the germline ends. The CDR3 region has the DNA TGTGCCAGCAGCTTAGCCAAGGGAGACACTGAAGCTTTCTTT. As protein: CASSLAKGDTEAFF.

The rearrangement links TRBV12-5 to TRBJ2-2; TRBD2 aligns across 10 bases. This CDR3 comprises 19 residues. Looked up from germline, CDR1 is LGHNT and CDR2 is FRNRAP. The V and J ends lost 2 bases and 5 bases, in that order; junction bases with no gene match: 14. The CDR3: CASGLWLAGVIMGTGELFF. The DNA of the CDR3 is TGTGCTAGTGGTTTGTGGCTAGCGGGAGTCATTATGGGGACCGGGGAGCTGTTTTTT.

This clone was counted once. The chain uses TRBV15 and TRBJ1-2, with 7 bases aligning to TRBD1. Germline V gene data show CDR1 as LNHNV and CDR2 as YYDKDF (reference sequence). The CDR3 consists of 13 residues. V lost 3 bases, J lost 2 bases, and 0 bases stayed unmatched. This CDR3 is CATSRTGNYGYTF. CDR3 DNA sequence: TGTGCCACCAGCAGGACAGGGAACTATGGCTACACCTTC.

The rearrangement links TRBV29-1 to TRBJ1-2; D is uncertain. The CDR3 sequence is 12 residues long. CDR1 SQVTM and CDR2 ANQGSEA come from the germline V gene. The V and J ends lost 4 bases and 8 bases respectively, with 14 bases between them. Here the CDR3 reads CSVAVASSGYTF. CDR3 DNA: TGCAGCGTTGCGGTAGCTAGTTCGGGCTACACCTTC.